This section outlines one TCR beta chain sequence together with its context. CDR1 is KGHSH and CDR2 is LQKENI in the germline V gene. With 4 bases clipped from V and 3 bases from J, the junction kept 3 bases outside the gene matches. The CDR3 has 15 residues. This sample is part of a study of blood T cell repertoires in COVID-19. Method: immunoSEQ multiplex PCR; TCRdb's copy keeps in-frame clones and lacks some. The sample holds a few hundred thousand clones, around nine tenths seen once. The clonotype originates from a woman aged 40 to 50 who had recovered from COVID-19. What was sequenced was peripheral blood. The chain employs TRBV18 and TRBJ2-2; 9 bases match TRBD1. The CDR3 protein is CASSRDREDTGELFF. The CDR3 DNA reads as TGTGCCAGCTCACGGGACAGGGAGGACACCGGGGAGCTGTTTTTT.